One and the same sample provided the 8 T cell receptor beta chains below, sequenced in a study of cytomegalovirus exposure and HLA in healthy donors. The PCR employed 60 Vbeta primers together with 13 Jbeta primers. The method was immunoSEQ multiplex PCR; TCRdb's version includes in-frame clones alone and lacks a portion of them. The data show approximately 220,000 clones, about 80% seen once. The specimen was PBMCs. These receptors were taken from a man in his forties in good health and CMV-seronegative.

This clone was seen a handful of times. The J gene is TRBJ2-5, the V gene TRBV19; D is perhaps TRBD2 (6 bases). CDR3 length: 13 amino acids. Between the trimmed V and J ends, which lost 7 bases and 1 base, there was a span of 10 bases. Germline loops: CDR1 LNHDA, CDR2 SQIVND (reference sequence). The CDR3 here is CASIGGAQETQYF. DNA for the CDR3: TGTGCCAGTATTGGCGGGGCCCAAGAGACCCAGTACTTC.

The V gene is TRBV28, the J gene TRBJ2-7, with D possibly TRBD2 on 5 matching bases. Trimming removed 3 bases at V and 6 bases at J, with 15 bases between. Germline CDR1 is MDHEN and CDR2 is SYDVKM. The CDR3 runs 14 residues. In DNA, the CDR3 is TGTGCCAGCAGTTTGCGGGTGCGCGTCCGCGAGCAGTACTTC. Translating it yields CASSLRVRVREQYF.

The genes are TRBV7-6 and TRBJ2-3; 9 nucleotides match TRBD1. V dropped 2 bases and J dropped 3; count of bases not matched to a gene: 3. Germline-derived CDR1 and CDR2 are SGHVS and FNYEAQ. This CDR3 has 15 amino acids. CDR3 DNA: TGTGCCAGCAGCTTACGAGGGACAGGGACAGATACGCAGTATTTT. Translating gives CASSLRGTGTDTQYF. The full variable domain, rest sourced from reference TRBV7-6 and TRBJ2-3, is GAGVSQSPRYKVTKRGQDVALRCDPISGHVSLYWYRQALGQGPEFLTYFNYEAQQDKSGLPNDRFSAERPEGSISTLTIQRTEQRDSAMYRCASSLRGTGTDTQYFGPGTRLTVL.

The chain uses TRBV25-1 and TRBJ2-7, with 10 bases aligning to TRBD1. V trimming: 3 bases; J trimming: 3 bases; junction bases outside the gene matches: 5. Germline assignment: CDR1 MGHDK and CDR2 SYGVNS. The CDR3 runs to 15 residues. This chain's CDR3 is CASSDIGQGGYEQYF. CDR3 DNA: TGTGCCAGCAGTGACATAGGACAGGGGGGCTACGAGCAGTACTTC.

V gene TRBV7-7 combines with J gene TRBJ2-7; D gene unclear. V lost 5 bases to trimming and J lost 6 bases, with 14 bases between them. The CDR3 covers 13 residues. Germline CDR1 reads SSHAT; CDR2 reads FNYEAQ (reference sequence). Here the CDR3 reads CASSPTPTSEQYF. CDR3 sequence (DNA): TGTGCCAGCAGCCCGACCCCGACATCCGAGCAGTACTTC.

The chain has TRBV28 and TRBJ1-4, with a tentative D call TRBD1 (5 bases). V was cut by 4 bases and J by 4 bases, with 10 bases left in between. In germline, CDR1 is MDHEN, CDR2 SYDVKM. There are 14 residues in the CDR3. CDR3 loop: CASSSDTSNEKLFF. The CDR3 bases are TGTGCCAGCAGTTCGGACACGAGTAATGAAAAACTGTTTTTT.

The V gene is TRBV30, the J gene TRBJ2-7; TRBD2 matches at 11 bases. V shed 1 base, J shed 2 bases, and the junction held 4 bases outside the gene matches. CDR1 is GTSNPN and CDR2 is SVGIG in the germline V gene (reference sequence). This CDR3 comprises 15 residues. CDR3 in DNA: TGTGCCTGGAGTGCCCTTAGCGGGAGGGCCTACGAGCAGTACTTC. Amino acids: CAWSALSGRAYEQYF. Filled out from reference TRBV30 and TRBJ2-7, the complete variable domain reads SQTIHQWPATLVQPVGSPLSLECTVEGTSNPNLYWYRQAAGRGLQLLFYSVGIGQISSEVPQNLSASRPQDRQFILSSKKLLLSDSGFYLCAWSALSGRAYEQYFGPGTRLTVT.

The V gene is TRBV7-6, the J gene TRBJ2-1; TRBD1 agrees at 9 bases. From germline, CDR1 is SGHVS and CDR2 FNYEAQ. V shed 5 bases and J 8 bases; nucleotides not matched to a gene: 13. The CDR3 is 16 amino acids. CDR3 sequence: CASSLTHPTGGHEQFF. CDR3 sequence (DNA): TGTGCCAGCAGCCTCACACACCCGACAGGGGGACATGAGCAGTTCTTC.